These 8 T cell receptor beta chains were sequenced from one sample in a study of a mutant IDH1 vaccine in newly diagnosed glioma. The sample's time point: week 5, during vaccination. Topical imiquimod was applied with each vaccine dose, which held 300 ug of mutant IDH1 20-mer peptide. No cognate antigen is known for these TCRs. Clones were read by immunoSEQ multiplex PCR, and TCRdb kept only the in-frame ones, dropping some. The repertoire holds more than 55,000 clones, with roughly 82% as singletons. The material was PBMCs, obtained from a glioma patient whose treatment included an IDH1 peptide vaccine. The receptors here all came from a woman under 30 with glioma. Some clones in this sample may be carry-over from other donors' samples.

This clone was seen only a few times. V and J are TRBV7-9 and TRBJ1-1; D may be TRBD1 (5 bases). CDR3 length equals 14 residues. V shed 3 bases and J shed 5 bases, with 13 bases lying between them. Per the germline V gene, CDR1 is SEHNR and CDR2 is FQNEAQ (reference sequence). CDR3 protein: CASSFGTVLTEAFF. The CDR3, as DNA: TGTGCCAGCAGCTTCGGGACCGTTTTAACTGAAGCTTTCTTT. Filled out from reference TRBV7-9 and TRBJ1-1, the complete variable domain reads DTGVSQNPRHKITKRGQNVTFRCDPISEHNRLYWYRQTLGQGPEFLTYFQNEAQLEKSRLLSDRFSAERPKGSFSTLEIQRTEQGDSAMYLCASSFGTVLTEAFFGQGTRLTVV.

The chain couples TRBV4-3 to TRBJ2-2; a possible D gene is TRBD1 (6 bases). This CDR3 region has 16 residues. Germline CDR1 and CDR2: LGHNA and YSLEER. Deletions cut 0 bases from V and 4 bases from J, with 12 bases between. The CDR3, as DNA: TGCGCCAGCAGCCAAGAAGCCAGGGGTTTCACCGGGGAGCTGTTTTTT. It yields the protein CASSQEARGFTGELFF.

The chain employs TRBV30 and TRBJ2-4, with D hard to call. The length of the CDR3 is 13 residues. V shed 1 base and J shed 0 bases, with 4 bases lying between them. Germline V gene lookup returns CDR1 GTSNPN and CDR2 SVGIG (reference sequence). The CDR3 coding sequence is TGTGCCTGGAGTGGGGGAGCCAAAAACATTCAGTACTTC. This translates into CAWSGGAKNIQYF.

This rearrangement joins TRBV5-6 to TRBJ1-3, with D possibly TRBD1 on 6 matching bases. Judging by the DNA end, TRBJ2-2 fits better; the J call may be wrong. The germline V gene encodes CDR1 SGHDT and CDR2 YYEEEE. The CDR3 spans 15 residues. CDR3 DNA sequence: TGTGCCAGCAGCTTTTTGGGGGCCGGAACCGGGGAGCTGTTTTTT. It is translated as CASSFLGAGTGELFF.

This rearrangement joins TRBV19 to TRBJ1-2; no reliable D call. Germline CDR1 LNHDA, CDR2 SQIVND (reference sequence). V shed 11 bases and J shed 6 bases, with 13 bases lying between them. This CDR3 is built from 11 residues. The CDR3 spells CAAEGNNGYTF. The CDR3 bases are TGTGCCGCGGAGGGTAATAATGGCTACACCTTC.

The chain recombines TRBV7-3 with TRBJ2-2; D is perhaps TRBD2 (5 bases). The CDR3 has 16 residues. The ends were cut back, 2 bases at V and 0 bases at J, with 10 bases in the middle. CDR1 is SGHTA and CDR2 is FQGTGA in the germline V gene. The CDR3 reads CASSLSTGTNTGELFF. The CDR3 DNA sequence: TGTGCCAGCAGCTTATCAACGGGAACGAACACCGGGGAGCTGTTTTTT.

This clone was detected a few times. The V and J genes are TRBV19 and TRBJ1-1, with 7 bases identical to TRBD1. Trimming took 3 bases from V and 0 from J; bases not matched to a gene: 10. Germline loops: CDR1 LNHDA, CDR2 SQIVND (reference sequence). This CDR3 spans 17 amino acids. CDR3 in amino acids: CASSIGQVLRMNTEAFF. The CDR3 DNA reads TGTGCCAGTAGTATTGGACAGGTTCTCCGAATGAACACTGAAGCTTTCTTT.

A remark on this clone: The junction departs from the called germline gene at one end, perhaps through a read error. The genes are TRBV2 and TRBJ1-1; 12 nucleotides align to TRBD1. Germline V gene lookup returns CDR1 SNHLY and CDR2 FYNNEI. This CDR3 region has 15 residues. CDR3 protein: CASSEFGTGGARGIF. CDR3 coding DNA: TGTGCCAGCAGTGAATTTGGGACAGGGGGCGCGAGGGGTATCTTT.